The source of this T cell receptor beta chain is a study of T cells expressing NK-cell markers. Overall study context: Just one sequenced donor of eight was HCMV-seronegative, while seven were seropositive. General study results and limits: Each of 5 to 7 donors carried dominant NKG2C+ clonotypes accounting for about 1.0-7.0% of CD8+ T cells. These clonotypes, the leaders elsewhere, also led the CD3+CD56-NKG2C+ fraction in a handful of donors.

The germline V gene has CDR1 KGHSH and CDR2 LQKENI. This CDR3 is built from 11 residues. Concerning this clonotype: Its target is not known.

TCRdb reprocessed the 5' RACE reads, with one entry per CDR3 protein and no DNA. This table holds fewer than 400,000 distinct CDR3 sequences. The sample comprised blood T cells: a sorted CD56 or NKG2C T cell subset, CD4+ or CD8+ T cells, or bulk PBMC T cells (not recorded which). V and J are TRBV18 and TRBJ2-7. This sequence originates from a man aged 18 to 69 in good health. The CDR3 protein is CASSPHNEQYF.